A selection of T cell receptor beta chains follows, all from one sample in a study of shared clonotypes between healthy human individuals. This table comes from immunoSEQ multiplex PCR, and its TCRdb copy is limited to in-frame clones, with some not included. The sample shows roughly 2.5 million clones, around 90% of them seen only once. Sequencing was performed on naive CD4+ T cells sorted from blood. Every receptor here comes from a man between 18 and 29 years old in good health. The CDR3 runs from the conserved cysteine through the conserved F or W.

v_call	j_call	cdr3_aa
TRBV7-2	TRBJ1-6	CASSPSWDSLIHF
TRBV6-5	TRBJ2-3	CAVETSGSTDTQYF
TRBV30	TRBJ1-2	CAWSFNSLGPYGYTF
TRBV4-1	TRBJ2-7	CASSQVASGTYEQCF
TRBV2	TRBJ2-7	CASSGEGQGVSSYEQYF
TRBV6-6	TRBJ1-4	CASRTDGLSNEKLFF
TRBV25-1	TRBJ2-1	CASSEFGGGVSYNEQFF
TRBV5-4	TRBJ1-6	CASSPPNTGTINSPLHF
TRBV5-4	TRBJ2-1	CASSPVAGVTNEQFF
TRBV6-1	TRBJ2-3	CASSDRGRTDTQYF
TRBV7-2	TRBJ2-1	CASSQRLADEQFF
TRBV5-6	TRBJ2-2	CASSLEGIATGELFF
TRBV5-6	TRBJ2-7	CASSLMLAVDRARYEQYF
TRBV10-3	TRBJ1-3	CAMGAQDLGNTIYF
TRBV30	TRBJ1-5	CAWSVKQGRIQPQHF
TRBV4-3	TRBJ1-2	CASSQEFTANYGYTF
TRBV5-1	TRBJ2-7	CASSLGTSVSYEQYF
TRBV5-1	TRBJ2-1	CASSLAPLDTYNEQFF
TRBV5-4	TRBJ2-2	CASSVDRGVTGELFF
TRBV4-3	TRBJ2-3	CASSQEYVRTDTQYF
TRBV12-5	TRBJ2-2	CASGQSWTAGTNTGELFF
TRBV30	TRBJ2-4	CAWTVLGNIQYF
TRBV5-1	TRBJ2-7	CASSFGTGIGSEEQYF
TRBV7-8	TRBJ2-3	CASSLFSGGPDTQYF
TRBV2	TRBJ2-6	CASSDRGSGANVLTF
TRBV21-1	TRBJ2-7	CASSKARRYEQYF
TRBV10-3	TRBJ2-1	CAISPGGTNSGNEQFF
TRBV10-1	TRBJ2-7	CASSESGHREQYF
TRBV2	TRBJ2-5	CASTYGTPSGAQYF
TRBV30	TRBJ1-3	CAWSVLDPGNTIYF
TRBV11-2	TRBJ2-7	CASSLELGVYEQYF
TRBV5-4	TRBJ2-2	CASSTGTSGTGELFF
TRBV14	TRBJ1-2	CASSQGTGVNYGYTF
TRBV27	TRBJ2-7	CASSFKAGPSYEQYF
TRBV12-5	TRBJ1-2	CVTNRVGYGYTF
TRBV28	TRBJ2-2	CASSLPQKTNTGELFF
TRBV30	TRBJ1-1	CAWSTHPNTEAFF
TRBV9	TRBJ1-2	CASSVGTLGYTF
TRBV30	TRBJ1-2	CAWRINYGYTF
TRBV28	TRBJ2-7	CASRSGTPTYEQYF
TRBV4-3	TRBJ1-5	CASSPSYGNSNQPQHF
TRBV19	TRBJ2-7	CASSIRLQNEQYF
TRBV6-1	TRBJ2-1	CASSEYLQGAHNEQFF
TRBV13	TRBJ1-1	CASSLPGSREFNTEAFF
TRBV21-1	TRBJ2-1	CASSKLYSGRTGSLQFF
TRBV4-1	TRBJ1-3	CASSQAGRGGGNTIYF
TRBV7-2	TRBJ2-2	CASQQGAIGELFF
TRBV18	TRBJ2-5	CASSLVGKQETQYF
TRBV18	TRBJ1-1	CASSEGRVNTEAFF
TRBV12-5	TRBJ2-3	CASGLGDTQYF
TRBV2	TRBJ2-1	CASKEVSGNHNEQFF
TRBV9	TRBJ2-1	CASSVDSATYNEQFF
TRBV15	TRBJ2-5	CATSGRPPAQETQYF
TRBV20-1	TRBJ1-1	CSASPAFF